The present entry profiles one T cell receptor (beta chain) with its context. The antigen remains undetermined. The protocol was immunoSEQ multiplex PCR, while the TCRdb copy is restricted to in-frame clones and leaves out a portion. Of fewer than 80,000 clones detected, around 84% appear once; the ten largest clones hold about 0.83%. The data were obtained in a study of OX40 agonist ivuxolimab in advanced cancers. About the research overall: The study gave patients intravenous ivuxolimab at 0.01 to 10 mg/kg every 2 weeks. Cancers in dose escalation were hepatocellular, melanoma, renal cell and head and neck. Study outcomes and limitations: Antigen specificity of clonally expanded peripheral T cells was not established.

This TCR derives from an adult with an advanced solid tumor such as melanoma, head and neck, liver or kidney cancer. The sequencing used CD4+ or CD8+ T cells sorted from blood, collected in a trial of the OX40 agonist ivuxolimab.

The CDR3 DNA is TGTGCCAGTAGTACCAGACAGGGGGCGAGTAATGAAAAACTGTTTTTT. It codes for CASSTRQGASNEKLFF. J is TRBJ1-4 and V is TRBV19, with TRBD1 identical over 10 bases. Trimming cost V 4 bases and J 4 bases; bases outside gene matches: 6. This CDR3 spans 16 amino acids. The germline V gene encodes CDR1 LNHDA and CDR2 SQIVND (reference sequence).